A selection of T cell receptor beta chains follows, all from one sample in a study of T cell responses to AZD1222 COVID-19 vaccine. Measured with immunoSEQ multiplex PCR; TCRdb has only the in-frame clones, and not every one. Here the sample spans 45,000 to 55,000 clones, around 80% being singletons. This material consisted of peripheral blood, taken on day 0 of AZD1222 vaccination. The receptor set was obtained from an adult in good health. Each CDR3 is given with its conserved first and last residue. Fields, in order: clone size, J gene, V gene, D gene, CDR3 DNA, CDR3 protein. The D gene is left open where the match is weak. Where a row states a size, it is once, few, many or the class of an expanded clone; other rows omit it.

size: -
J: TRBJ1-1
V: TRBV25-1
D: -
DNA: TGTGCCAGCAGCAGGGACGCACTATTCACCACTGAAGCTTTCTTT
CDR3: CASSRDALFTTEAFF

size: -
J: TRBJ2-3
V: TRBV7-2
D: -
DNA: TGTGCCAGCAGCTCTCGACGTACTAGCACAGATACGCAGTATTTT
CDR3: CASSSRRTSTDTQYF

size: few
J: TRBJ1-3
V: TRBV6-5
D: -
DNA: TGTGCCAGCAGTTACGACGTGGTTGGAAACACCATATATTTT
CDR3: CASSYDVVGNTIYF

size: once
J: TRBJ2-1
V: TRBV3-1/TRBV3-2
D: -
DNA: TGTGCCAGCAGCCAAGAAGGCCCCTATGGAAGTAAGCAGTTCTTC
CDR3: CASSQEGPYGSKQFF

size: once
J: TRBJ1-5
V: TRBV19
D: TRBD1
DNA: TGTGCCAGTAGTACTAGCCCAGGGACAGGTTGGGGACAGCCCCAGCATTTT
CDR3: CASSTSPGTGWGQPQHF

size: -
J: TRBJ2-7
V: TRBV6-2/TRBV6-3
D: -
DNA: TGTGCCAGCAGTTACTCTCTCTACGAGCAGTACTTC
CDR3: CASSYSLYEQYF

size: -
J: TRBJ2-2
V: TRBV29-1
D: -
DNA: TGCAGCGTAGGACGGCCGAACACCGGGGAGCTGTTTTTT
CDR3: CSVGRPNTGELFF

size: -
J: TRBJ2-2
V: TRBV4-1
D: -
DNA: TGCGCCAGCAGCCAACATCGTGCAGCGGCTAACACCGGGGAGCTGTTTTTT
CDR3: CASSQHRAAANTGELFF

size: -
J: TRBJ1-5
V: TRBV6-5
D: -
DNA: TGTGCCAGTCGCTCGGGGGTTGGGCAGCCCCAGCATTTT
CDR3: CASRSGVGQPQHF

size: -
J: TRBJ1-4
V: TRBV6-5
D: -
DNA: TGTGCCAGCAGAAACGACTTTGCGGGGAATGAAAAACTGTTTTTT
CDR3: CASRNDFAGNEKLFF

size: -
J: TRBJ1-2
V: TRBV5-1
D: -
DNA: TGCGCCAGCAGCTGGGGGGGAGCTTATGGCTACACCTTC
CDR3: CASSWGGAYGYTF

size: -
J: TRBJ1-2
V: TRBV7-9
D: -
DNA: TGTGCCAGCAGTCGGGGAGTACAGGGCTACACCTTC
CDR3: CASSRGVQGYTF

size: -
J: TRBJ1-3
V: TRBV7-9
D: -
DNA: TGTGCCAGCAGACCGAGACAGCTGATCTCTGGAAACACCATATATTTT
CDR3: CASRPRQLISGNTIYF

size: -
J: TRBJ2-1
V: TRBV6-1
D: TRBD2
DNA: TGTGCCAGCAGTGATAAACGAGGTCTAGCGGGACCGGAGCAGTTCTTC
CDR3: CASSDKRGLAGPEQFF

size: -
J: TRBJ1-3
V: TRBV15
D: -
DNA: TGTGCCACAGGGTACGGGGTTGGAAACACCATATATTTT
CDR3: CATGYGVGNTIYF

size: -
J: TRBJ2-5
V: TRBV6-5
D: -
DNA: TGTGCCAGCAGCAGCCGCGAGACCCAGTACTTC
CDR3: CASSSRETQYF

size: -
J: TRBJ2-3
V: TRBV4-1
D: -
DNA: TGCGCCAGCAGCCAAGATCATCGGATCACAGATACGCAGTATTTT
CDR3: CASSQDHRITDTQYF

size: -
J: TRBJ2-7
V: TRBV28
D: TRBD1
DNA: TGTGCCAGCAGTTTCCCTGTGACCGGGACAGCCTCCTACGAGCAGTACTTC
CDR3: CASSFPVTGTASYEQYF

size: -
J: TRBJ2-1
V: TRBV19
D: TRBD2
DNA: TGTGCCAGTCTCCCCCGACTAGCGGGAGACAATGAGCAGTTCTTC
CDR3: CASLPRLAGDNEQFF

size: -
J: TRBJ1-6
V: TRBV7-2
D: -
DNA: TGTGCCAGCAGCTTAGGTGGAAGTTATTCACCCCTCCACTTT
CDR3: CASSLGGSYSPLHF

size: -
J: TRBJ2-7
V: TRBV7-8
D: -
DNA: TGTGCCAGCAGCTCCACCTGGACACAGTACTTC
CDR3: CASSSTWTQYF

size: -
J: TRBJ1-1
V: TRBV7-2
D: TRBD1
DNA: TGTGCCAGCAGCCGGGACAGGGGAAACACTGAAGCTTTCTTT
CDR3: CASSRDRGNTEAFF

size: -
J: TRBJ2-7
V: TRBV24-1
D: -
DNA: TGTGCCACCACTAGCACCCAGGGACACAACTACGAGCAGTACTTC
CDR3: CATTSTQGHNYEQYF

size: few
J: TRBJ1-1
V: TRBV14
D: -
DNA: TGTGCCAGCAGCCTAATATACGGGGGGGAAGCTTTCTTT
CDR3: CASSLIYGGEAFF

size: -
J: TRBJ2-2
V: TRBV5-6
D: -
DNA: TGTGCCAGCAGTTCCGGACTCTCCGGGGAGCTGTTTTTT
CDR3: CASSSGLSGELFF

size: -
J: TRBJ1-2
V: TRBV3-1/TRBV3-2
D: TRBD1
DNA: TGTGCCAGCAGCTCCGGGACAGGGGGCGCCAATGGCTACACCTTC
CDR3: CASSSGTGGANGYTF

size: few
J: TRBJ1-2
V: TRBV30
D: TRBD1
DNA: TGTGCCTGGAGACGAGGGGGCATCTGGGGTGGCTACACCTTC
CDR3: CAWRRGGIWGGYTF

size: -
J: TRBJ2-7
V: TRBV7-8
D: -
DNA: TGTGCCAGCAGAGAACAGGGCGTCTCCTACGAGCAGTACTTC
CDR3: CASREQGVSYEQYF

size: -
J: TRBJ1-1
V: TRBV5-1
D: TRBD1
DNA: TGCGCCAGCAGCTTGACCGACAGGGGGGACACTGAAGCTTTCTTT
CDR3: CASSLTDRGDTEAFF

size: -
J: TRBJ2-3
V: TRBV19
D: TRBD2
DNA: TGTGCCAGTAGTATCTTTCGGACTAGCGGCACAGATACGCAGTATTTT
CDR3: CASSIFRTSGTDTQYF

size: -
J: TRBJ1-6
V: TRBV11-3
D: -
DNA: TGTGCCAGCAGCTTAGGCCGGGGGGGTGAGGATTCACCCCTCCACTTT
CDR3: CASSLGRGGEDSPLHF

size: once
J: TRBJ1-3
V: TRBV7-9
D: -
DNA: TGTGCCAGCAGCTTATTCGGGGGACACGGAAACACCATATATTTT
CDR3: CASSLFGGHGNTIYF

size: -
J: TRBJ2-6
V: TRBV10-2
D: -
DNA: TGCGCCAGCAGTGACCAGGGTAATGGGGCCAACGTCCTGACTTTC
CDR3: CASSDQGNGANVLTF

size: few
J: TRBJ1-1
V: TRBV6-5
D: -
DNA: TGTGCCAGCAGTTACTCGGGCGCTGAAGCTTTCTTT
CDR3: CASSYSGAEAFF

size: -
J: TRBJ1-5
V: TRBV7-8
D: TRBD1
DNA: TGTGCCAGCAGCTTAGCGACAGGGGGCTATCAGCCCCAGCATTTT
CDR3: CASSLATGGYQPQHF

size: -
J: TRBJ1-1
V: TRBV5-6
D: -
DNA: TGTGCCAGCAGGGTTATGAGGGTTGGGACTGAAGCTTTCTTT
CDR3: CASRVMRVGTEAFF

size: -
J: TRBJ1-1
V: TRBV7-2
D: -
DNA: TGTGCCAGCAGCTTAATGCGCACTGAAGCTTTCTTT
CDR3: CASSLMRTEAFF

size: -
J: TRBJ2-2
V: TRBV3-1/TRBV3-2
D: -
DNA: TGTGCCAGCAGTCCACCTAGGGCTAGCTCGAACACCGGGGAGCTGTTTTTT
CDR3: CASSPPRASSNTGELFF

size: -
J: TRBJ1-3
V: TRBV19
D: -
DNA: TGTGCCAGTAGTATGAGCGGGAGAGGGATTGGAAACACCATATATTTT
CDR3: CASSMSGRGIGNTIYF

size: -
J: TRBJ1-4
V: TRBV3-1/TRBV3-2
D: TRBD1
DNA: TGTGCCAGCAGCCAAGATATCGGGACAGGGGGTGAAAAACTGTTTTTT
CDR3: CASSQDIGTGGEKLFF

size: -
J: TRBJ1-3
V: TRBV30
D: -
DNA: TGTGCCTGGAGTAAGACAGGAAACACCATATATTTT
CDR3: CAWSKTGNTIYF